This section outlines one T cell receptor beta chain sequence together with its context. The antigen is not known. Produced via immunoSEQ multiplex PCR; TCRdb's table is partial and in-frame only. The sample includes roughly 18,000 clones, roughly 82% of them seen just once. This sample is part of a study of CD4 T cells in relation to SARS-CoV-2 and coronaviruses. The wider study: The negative reference was HIV-1 Nef peptide pool or peptide-free culture.

V lost 0 bases and J 0 bases, leaving 14 bases between the germline ends. This CDR3 is built from 17 residues. Germline V CDR1 and CDR2: SGHDN, FVKESK. Unexposed donor CD4+ T cells date from about 2011-2018, before the COVID-19 pandemic. The cells were cultured for under twelve days before CD4+ T cells were isolated. Unexposed-donor CD4+ T cells were probed with SARS-CoV-2 S/N and four cold-coronavirus spikes, cells permitting. On days 3 and 7, cultures got half fresh IL-2 medium. The sequencing input was CD4+ T cells from PBMCs, cultured in vitro. The origin of this receptor is a human donor in good health. V is TRBV14 and J is TRBJ1-2, with D unresolved. CDR3 protein: CASSQDLARITNYGYTF. The CDR3, as DNA: TGTGCCAGCAGCCAAGATCTCGCCCGGATTACTAACTATGGCTACACCTTC.